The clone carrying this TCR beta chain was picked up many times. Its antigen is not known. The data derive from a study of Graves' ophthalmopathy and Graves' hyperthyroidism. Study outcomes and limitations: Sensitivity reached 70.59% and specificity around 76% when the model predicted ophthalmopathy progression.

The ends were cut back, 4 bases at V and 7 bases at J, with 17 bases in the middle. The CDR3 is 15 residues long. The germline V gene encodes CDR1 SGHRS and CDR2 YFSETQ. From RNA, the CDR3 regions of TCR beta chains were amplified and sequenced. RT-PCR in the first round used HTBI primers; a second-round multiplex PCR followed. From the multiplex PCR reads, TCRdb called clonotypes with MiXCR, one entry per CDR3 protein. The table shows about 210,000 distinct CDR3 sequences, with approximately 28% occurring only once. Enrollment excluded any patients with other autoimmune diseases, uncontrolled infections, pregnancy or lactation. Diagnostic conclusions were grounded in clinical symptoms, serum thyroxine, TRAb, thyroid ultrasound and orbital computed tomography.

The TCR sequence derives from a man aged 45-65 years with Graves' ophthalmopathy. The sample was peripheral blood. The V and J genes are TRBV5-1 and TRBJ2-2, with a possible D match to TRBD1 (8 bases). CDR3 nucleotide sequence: TGCGCCAGCAGCAGCGGACAGGGAGGGTTCGGGGAGCTGTTTTTT. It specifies CASSSGQGGFGELFF.